This T cell receptor (beta chain) is drawn from a study of T cell changes during pregnancy in multiple sclerosis. Per the germline V gene, CDR1 is KGHSH and CDR2 is LQKENI. After removal of 6 bases from V and 1 base from J, the junction contained 8 bases not matched to a gene. The CDR3 loop spans 15 amino acids. The data were produced by immunoSEQ multiplex PCR, yet TCRdb's version contains in-frame clones alone and is incomplete. Found here are about 60,000 clones, 90% of them singletons; the top ten hold about 2%. The starting material was peripheral blood, obtained in the second trimester of pregnancy. The sequence was collected from a female donor in good health, enrolled as a control in a pregnancy study. The rearrangement links TRBV18 to TRBJ2-7, with 8 bases identical to TRBD2. The CDR3 DNA is TGTGCCAGCTCCCAGGGTAGCGGGACTTCCTACGAGCAGTACTTC. Translated, it gives CASSQGSGTSYEQYF.